The text below deals with one T cell receptor beta chain. Its specificity is not known. The source of the sample is a study of long-term antiretroviral therapy in people with HIV. This CDR3 comprises 12 residues. V was trimmed by 2 bases and J by 4 bases, leaving 6 bases between them. From germline, CDR1 is ENHRY and CDR2 SYGVKD. The authors ran the immunoSEQ assay, v3.0, at survey level. Generated by immunoSEQ multiplex PCR, the TCRdb table keeps only in-frame clones and is missing some. The data hold 22,000 or so clones, with about 87% observed a single time. Cryopreserved PBMC samples of about 0.95-10 million cells were used for DNA extraction. Broader study findings: Increased diversity was seen after ART, yet it remained lower than in transplant donor controls. At every time point, clones expanded before ART dominated the repertoire. Absence of data on ART adherence, viral resistance or therapy changes was noted.

This clonotype was sampled from a woman aged 45-59 years with HIV. The sequencing used unsorted PBMCs, collected 2.6 years after starting antiretroviral therapy. The V and J genes are TRBV10-3 and TRBJ2-7; TRBD2 is a possible D gene (6 bases). The CDR3 loop reads CAISESGYEQYF. CDR3 coding DNA: TGTGCCATCAGTGAGAGCGGGTACGAGCAGTACTTC.